This T cell receptor (beta chain) stems from a study of blood T cell repertoires in COVID-19. Study-level background: Italy, Spain and the United States were the sources of the convalescent and acute COVID-19 samples. Nucleic acid was either cDNA or gDNA, and it came from T cells, B-cell-depleted T cells, or PBMCs.

Germline assignment: CDR1 MNHEY and CDR2 SVGAGI. V gave up 4 bases and J gave up 5 bases, with 18 bases separating them. The CDR3 is 16 amino acids. The method was immunoSEQ multiplex PCR; TCRdb's version includes in-frame clones alone and lacks a portion of them. The data show some 60,000 clones, just under 95% seen once. This chain joins TRBV6-5 and TRBJ1-5; a possible D gene is TRBD1 (5 bases). The sample taken for sequencing was peripheral blood. The source is a human donor in a cohort sampled during active COVID-19. The CDR3 protein is CASSSGIVGGDQPQHF. In DNA form, the CDR3 reads TGTGCCAGCAGTTCGGGGATTGTGGGGGGGGATCAGCCCCAGCATTTT.